This T cell receptor (beta chain) was documented in a study of prognosis after radiotherapy for stage I lung cancer. A few counts support this clonotype. Template was genomic DNA; TCR beta CDR3 amplified in two multiplex PCR rounds. The first PCR round targeted every TRBV and TRBJ gene with specific primers. TCRdb itself ran the multiplex PCR reads through MiXCR, one entry per CDR3 protein. The top ten hold 9.2% of the sample, which has under 55,000 distinct CDR3 sequences, approximately 30% seen once. This CDR3 spans 14 amino acids. V dropped 4 bases and J dropped 2 bases, with 13 bases sitting between them. Germline V gene sequence: CDR1 SGHNT, CDR2 YYREEE (reference sequence).

The specimen was PBMCs, collected before or after stereotactic body radiation therapy (not recorded which). This clonotype was sampled from a donor over 45 with non-small cell lung cancer. This chain uses TRBV5-4 with TRBJ2-7; D is perhaps TRBD2 (6 bases). The CDR3 spells CASSPGGRTYEQYF. In DNA, the CDR3 is TGTGCCAGCAGCCCTGGGGGGAGAACCTACGAGCAGTACTTC. The full variable domain, completed using reference TRBV5-4 and TRBJ2-7, is ETGVTQSPTHLIKTRGQQVTLRCSSQSGHNTVSWYQQALGQGPQFIFQYYREEENGRGNFPPRFSGLQFPNYSSELNVNALELDDSALYLCASSPGGRTYEQYFGPGTRLTVT.